Below, one TCR beta chain is given with its context. TCRdb's table, derived via immunoSEQ multiplex PCR, lists solely in-frame clones and lacks some. The table has about 67,000 clones, about 89% seen once. This specimen comes from a study of T cell changes during pregnancy in multiple sclerosis. The source of this sequence is a female donor with multiple sclerosis, enrolled in a pregnancy study. Material: peripheral blood, obtained in the second trimester of pregnancy.

CDR3 nucleotides: TGTGCCAGCAGCTTGGACGTTTCGGGGGTGTCGGCTTTCTTT. It codes for CASSLDVSGVSAFF. The chain employs TRBV11-2 and TRBJ1-1; possible D gene TRBD1, 5 bases. Germline V CDR1 and CDR2: SGHAT, FQNNGV. V was cut by 3 bases and J by 11 bases, with 19 bases left in between. This CDR3 is built from 14 residues.